One sample yielded the 32 T cell receptor beta chains listed below, sequenced in a study of cytomegalovirus exposure and HLA in healthy donors. The PCR made use of 60 Vbeta and 13 Jbeta primers. Sequenced by immunoSEQ multiplex PCR; TCRdb stores in-frame clones only, minus some. The sample carries about 160,000 clones, roughly 82% recorded once. The sequencing input was PBMCs. These receptors originate from a man between 45 and 60 years old in good health and CMV-seropositive.

V is TRBV6-6 and J is TRBJ2-3, with 8 nucleotides matching TRBD1. The CDR3 is 14 residues long. With V trimmed by 0 bases and J by 5 bases, 1 base remained unmatched. The V gene's germline CDR1 is MNHNY and CDR2 SVGAGI (reference sequence). For the CDR3, the DNA is TGTGCCAGCAGTTACTCTGACAGGGGAGATACGCAGTATTTT. Its protein product is CASSYSDRGDTQYF.

The J gene is TRBJ1-1, the V gene TRBV28, with 8 bases that match TRBD1. The ends lost 5 bases at V and 5 bases at J; junction bases unmatched: 10. Germline values: CDR1 MDHEN, CDR2 SYDVKM. The CDR3 has 15 amino acids. CDR3 sequence: CASSTQTGAGTEAFF. CDR3 bases: TGTGCCAGCAGTACGCAGACAGGGGCGGGGACTGAAGCTTTCTTT.

The chain links TRBV6-6 to TRBJ1-5; 8 bases align to TRBD1. This CDR3 spans 14 amino acids. Per the germline V gene, CDR1 is MNHNY and CDR2 is SVGAGI (reference sequence). Trimming cost V 2 bases and J 10 bases; bases outside gene matches: 7. The CDR3 DNA is TGTGCCAGCAGTTACGTATCAGGGGGCGGTCCCCAGCATTTT. Its translation is CASSYVSGGGPQHF.

The chain carries TRBV7-8 and TRBJ1-1; TRBD1 might be the D (5 bases). This CDR3 contains 17 residues. Trimming cost V 1 base and J 1 base, with 16 bases left between them. Germline CDR1 reads SGHVS; CDR2 reads FQNEAQ. CDR3 DNA sequence: TGTGCCAGCAGCTTAGTTAAACAGGTGGGCAGGAACACTGAAGCTTTCTTT. Its translation is CASSLVKQVGRNTEAFF. The complete variable domain, with remaining parts taken from reference TRBV7-8 and TRBJ1-1, reads GAGVSQSPRYKVAKRGQDVALRCDPISGHVSLFWYQQALGQGPEFLTYFQNEAQLDKSGLPSDRFFAERPEGSVSTLKIQRTQQEDSAVYLCASSLVKQVGRNTEAFFGQGTRLTVV.

The V gene is TRBV5-1, the J gene TRBJ2-5, with TRBD1 matching 7 bases. Germline CDR1 is SGHRS and CDR2 is YFSETQ. The CDR3 consists of 15 residues. The J segment lost 6 bases and the V segment lost 4 bases, leaving 12 bases of the junction unmatched. CDR3: CASSPRQGGTQTQYF. The CDR3 DNA reads as TGCGCCAGCAGCCCGAGACAGGGTGGCACGCAGACCCAGTACTTC.

This clone came up once. The V and J genes are TRBV10-2 and TRBJ2-7; no clear D gene. Trimming pared 0 bases from V and 7 bases from J, leaving 19 bases between. This CDR3 region has 16 residues. The germline gives CDR1 WSHSY, CDR2 SAAADI. The CDR3: CASSESVISGRREQYV. The CDR3 region has the DNA TGCGCCAGCAGTGAGTCAGTAATTAGTGGCAGACGGGAGCAGTACGTC.

The V gene is TRBV6-6, the J gene TRBJ2-2, with TRBD1 as a possible D gene (5 bases). V lost 6 bases, J lost 1 base, and 12 bases lay in between. CDR3 length equals 15 residues. The germline V gene encodes CDR1 MNHNY and CDR2 SVGAGI (reference sequence). The CDR3 loop is CASRSTTGNTGELFF. DNA for the CDR3: TGTGCCAGCAGATCTACTACAGGGAACACCGGGGAGCTGTTTTTT.

The J gene is TRBJ2-3, the V gene TRBV18; perhaps TRBD2 as D (6 bases). Trimming took off 2 bases at V and 3 bases at J, with 9 bases between the two ends. The CDR3 sequence is 14 residues long. The germline gives CDR1 KGHSH, CDR2 LQKENI. The CDR3 DNA follows: TGTGCCAGCTCACCAGAGCGGGTGACAGATACGCAGTATTTT. It encodes CASSPERVTDTQYF. Full variable domain (remainder filled in from reference TRBV18 and TRBJ2-3): NAGVMQNPRHLVRRRGQEARLRCSPMKGHSHVYWYRQLPEEGLKFMVYLQKENIIDESGMPKERFSAEFPKEGPSILRIQQVVRGDSAAYFCASSPERVTDTQYFGPGTRLTVL.

The chain uses TRBV27 and TRBJ2-7; 10 nucleotides align to TRBD1. CDR1 and CDR2 (germline): MNHEY, SMNVEV (reference sequence). This CDR3 comprises 14 residues. V lost 4 bases, J lost 2 bases, and 2 bases stayed unmatched. The DNA of the CDR3 is TGTGCCAGCAGTTCTGGACAGGGGGCCTACGAGCAGTACGTC. Amino acids: CASSSGQGAYEQYV.

The sample holds one count of this clone. The rearrangement joins TRBV6-5 to TRBJ1-4; tentatively, D is TRBD1 (6 bases). Deletions cut 6 bases from V and 8 bases from J, with 10 bases between. There are 12 residues in the CDR3. CDR1 and CDR2 (germline): MNHEY, SVGAGI. CDR3 sequence: CASRGAGEKLFF. The CDR3 coding sequence is TGTGCCAGCAGGGGGGCTGGGGAAAAACTGTTTTTT.

This clone has a single count. V and J are TRBV27 and TRBJ2-3; 8 bases map to TRBD2. V lost 2 bases to trimming and J lost 4 bases; unmatched junction nucleotides: 11. The germline CDR1 and CDR2 sequences are MNHEY and SMNVEV (reference sequence). This CDR3 has 17 residues. CDR3 sequence reads: CASSLLRGGRKADTQYF. As DNA, the CDR3 is TGTGCCAGCAGTTTACTAAGAGGCGGGAGGAAGGCAGATACGCAGTATTTT.

J is TRBJ2-7 and V is TRBV6-6; maybe TRBD1 (7 bases). CDR3 length: 15 amino acids. The V and J ends lost 0 bases and 1 base respectively, with 10 bases between them. The germline gives CDR1 MNHNY, CDR2 SVGAGI (reference sequence). CDR3 nucleotide sequence: TGTGCCAGCAGTTACTCGCCAGGGGGGTCCTACGAGCAGTACTTC. Its protein product is CASSYSPGGSYEQYF.

Comments on this clone: At one end the junction does not follow the germline gene, possibly because of a read error. The rearrangement joins TRBV10-3 to TRBJ1-6, with D uncertain. Germline CDR1 is ENHRY and CDR2 is SYGVKD. This CDR3 spans 13 amino acids. Here the CDR3 DNA reads TGTGCCAACTCACTGGCTACTAATTCGCCCCTCCACTTT. It specifies CANSLATNSPLHF.

J is TRBJ1-2 and V is TRBV5-1; 11 nucleotides align to TRBD1. With 4 bases clipped from V and 5 bases from J, the junction kept 10 bases outside the gene matches. This CDR3 comprises 16 residues. CDR1 SGHRS and CDR2 YFSETQ come from the germline V gene. CDR3: CASSPRTGGVGYGYTF. CDR3 nucleotides: TGCGCCAGCAGCCCACGGACAGGGGGCGTGGGGTATGGCTACACCTTC.

The rearrangement joins TRBV10-3 to TRBJ2-7, with 10 bases identical to TRBD1. The germline V gene has CDR1 ENHRY and CDR2 SYGVKD. The length of the CDR3 is 15 residues. After removal of 5 bases from V and 2 bases from J, the junction contained 6 bases not matched to a gene. CDR3 in amino acids: CAISTGQGNPYEQYV. The CDR3 DNA reads as TGTGCCATCAGTACGGGACAGGGGAACCCCTACGAGCAGTACGTC.

Only a few counts were recorded for this clone. This chain joins TRBV11-2 and TRBJ2-3; 7 nucleotides align to TRBD1. Trimming cost V 5 bases and J 0 bases; bases outside gene matches: 8. Germline-derived CDR1 and CDR2 are SGHAT and FQNNGV. This CDR3 spans 16 amino acids. This CDR3 is CASSPNRGQSTDTQYF. CDR3 DNA sequence: TGTGCCAGCAGCCCCAACAGGGGTCAGAGCACAGATACGCAGTATTTT. Complete variable domain (other parts from reference TRBV11-2 and TRBJ2-3): EAGVAQSPRYKIIEKRQSVAFWCNPISGHATLYWYQQILGQGPKLLIQFQNNGVVDDSQLPKDRFSAERLKGVDSTLKIQPAKLEDSAVYLCASSPNRGQSTDTQYFGPGTRLTVL.

This clone was recorded a few times. V gene TRBV28 combines with J gene TRBJ2-5; D gene ambiguous. The CDR3 consists of 11 residues. Trimming removed 6 bases from V and 4 bases from J, with 6 bases in between. CDR1 and CDR2 (germline): MDHEN, SYDVKM. The CDR3 loop is CASSHGETQYF. The CDR3 region has the DNA TGTGCCAGCAGCCACGGAGAGACCCAGTACTTC.

The V and J genes are TRBV7-8 and TRBJ1-6, with D maybe TRBD1 (5 bases). This CDR3 has 16 amino acids. Germline V gene data show CDR1 as SGHVS and CDR2 as FQNEAQ. V dropped 5 bases and J dropped 4 bases, with 15 bases sitting between them. The CDR3 nucleotides read TGTGCCAGCAGCCCTATGGAAAGGGGTTATAATTCACCCCTCCACTTT. Its translation is CASSPMERGYNSPLHF.

The gene calls are TRBV15 and TRBJ2-2; TRBD1 agrees at 8 bases. Trimming at V came to 1 base and at J to 1 base, leaving 5 bases not matched to a gene. The germline V gene has CDR1 LNHNV and CDR2 YYDKDF (reference sequence). The CDR3 is 17 amino acids. This CDR3 reads CATSRVRDRRNTGELFF. The CDR3 nucleotides are TGTGCCACCAGCAGAGTCCGGGACAGGAGGAACACCGGGGAGCTGTTTTTT. Full variable domain (outside the CDR3, taken from reference TRBV15 and TRBJ2-2): DAMVIQNPRYQVTQFGKPVTLSCSQTLNHNVMYWYQQKSSQAPKLLFHYYDKDFNNEADTPDNFQSRRPNTSFCFLDIRSPGLGDTAMYLCATSRVRDRRNTGELFFGEGSRLTVL.

The V gene is TRBV6-6, the J gene TRBJ2-1, with D possibly TRBD1 on 5 matching bases. Germline V gene sequence: CDR1 MNHNY, CDR2 SVGAGI (reference sequence). Trimming took off 5 bases at V and 9 bases at J, with 23 bases between the two ends. The CDR3 loop spans 16 amino acids. CDR3 DNA: TGTGCCAGCAGTACAGGAACCTCCTGGGTACTCGGTGAGCAGTTCTTC. Amino acid sequence: CASSTGTSWVLGEQFF.

This clone was counted between two and nine times. CDR3 nucleotides: TGTGCCAGTAGTATCGGGACAGGGGGATCCGGAAACACCATATATTTT. It translates to CASSIGTGGSGNTIYF. This chain connects TRBV19 to TRBJ1-3; 11 positions agree with TRBD1. The V and J ends lost 3 bases and 4 bases, in that order; junction bases with no gene match: 5. This CDR3 has 16 residues. Germline CDR1 reads LNHDA; CDR2 reads SQIVND (reference sequence).

This chain uses TRBV19 with TRBJ1-3; no reliable D call. The V and J ends lost 8 bases and 7 bases respectively, with 6 bases between them. Germline CDR1 and CDR2: LNHDA and SQIVND (reference sequence). The CDR3 runs to 10 residues. CDR3 sequence reads: CASGGNTIYF. CDR3 nucleotides: TGTGCCAGTGGAGGGAACACCATATATTTT.

Remarks on this clone: Sequence at one end of the junction differs from germline and may be a read error. J is TRBJ1-2 and V is TRBV4-2, with D maybe TRBD1 (5 bases). Germline loops: CDR1 LGHNA, CDR2 YNFKEQ. The CDR3 has 17 residues. Written as DNA, the CDR3 is TGTGCCAGCGGCCAAGAAGGGGTGAGGAGCCGATCCTATGGCTACACCTTC. It encodes CASGQEGVRSRSYGYTF.

The chain uses TRBV11-1 and TRBJ2-7; 10 bases line up with TRBD1. The V and J ends lost 1 base and 3 bases, in that order; junction bases with no gene match: 6. Germline V gene data show CDR1 as SGHAT and CDR2 as FQDESV (reference sequence). The CDR3 is 16 residues long. DNA for the CDR3: TGTGCCAGCAGCTTAGGAAGGGACAGGGGCAGCTACGAGCAGTACTTC. Protein product: CASSLGRDRGSYEQYF.

This clone occurred a few times. The V gene is TRBV11-2, the J gene TRBJ1-3, with D tentatively TRBD1 (6 bases). The V end lost 7 bases, the J end lost 4 bases, and 11 bases lay between the germline ends. The CDR3 has 13 residues. Germline loops: CDR1 SGHAT, CDR2 FQNNGV. The CDR3 nucleotides are TGTGCCAGCAACATAGGACAGGGAAACACCATATATTTT. Translated, it gives CASNIGQGNTIYF.

The CDR3 region has the DNA TGCGCCAGCAGCCCGGGACAGGGGGGGACTGAAGCTTTCTTT. It yields the protein CASSPGQGGTEAFF. This chain links TRBV5-1 with TRBJ1-1; 11 bases match TRBD1. V lost 4 bases to trimming and J lost 5 bases; unmatched junction nucleotides: 4. Germline V gene lookup returns CDR1 SGHRS and CDR2 YFSETQ. CDR3 size: 14 residues. The whole variable domain, remainder taken from reference TRBV5-1 and TRBJ1-1, is KAGVTQTPRYLIKTRGQQVTLSCSPISGHRSVSWYQQTPGQGLQFLFEYFSETQRNKGNFPGRFSGRQFSNSRSEMNVSTLELGDSALYLCASSPGQGGTEAFFGQGTRLTVV.

This chain uses TRBV25-1 with TRBJ2-5; 10 nucleotides match TRBD2. CDR1 and CDR2 (germline): MGHDK, SYGVNS. The length of the CDR3 is 17 residues. The ends lost 6 bases at V and 2 bases at J; junction bases unmatched: 12. The CDR3, as DNA: TGTGCCAGCAGCGGGATTAGCGGGGGGCCCTATCAAGAGACCCAGTACTTC. Its translation is CASSGISGGPYQETQYF.

The CDR3 DNA follows: TGCGCCAGCAGCACTGCGGACACTCCGCGCGGAGAGACCCAGTACTTC. Its translation is CASSTADTPRGETQYF. The chain employs TRBV5-1 and TRBJ2-5; D is possibly TRBD1 (5 bases). The length of the CDR3 is 16 residues. Germline values: CDR1 SGHRS, CDR2 YFSETQ. V was trimmed by 4 bases and J by 4 bases, leaving 20 bases between them. Complete variable domain (other parts from reference TRBV5-1 and TRBJ2-5): KAGVTQTPRYLIKTRGQQVTLSCSPISGHRSVSWYQQTPGQGLQFLFEYFSETQRNKGNFPGRFSGRQFSNSRSEMNVSTLELGDSALYLCASSTADTPRGETQYFGPGTRLLVL.

The chain carries TRBV5-1 and TRBJ1-6, with 7 bases lining up with TRBD1. This CDR3 contains 15 residues. V gave up 5 bases and J gave up 9 bases; unmatched junction bases: 11. In germline, CDR1 is SGHRS, CDR2 YFSETQ. CDR3 residues: CASRLQGTRGSPLHF. CDR3 DNA: TGCGCCAGCAGACTACAGGGGACTCGGGGTTCACCCCTCCACTTT. Full variable domain (remainder filled in from reference TRBV5-1 and TRBJ1-6): KAGVTQTPRYLIKTRGQQVTLSCSPISGHRSVSWYQQTPGQGLQFLFEYFSETQRNKGNFPGRFSGRQFSNSRSEMNVSTLELGDSALYLCASRLQGTRGSPLHFGNGTRLTVT.

V is TRBV2 and J is TRBJ2-7, with TRBD1 matching over 7 bases. This CDR3 has 14 amino acids. CDR1 is SNHLY and CDR2 is FYNNEI in the germline V gene. V lost 5 bases and J lost 0; bases outside the gene matches: 4. The CDR3 DNA is TGTGCCAGCAGTTTACAGGGGAGCTCCTACGAGCAGTACGTC. Translated, it gives CASSLQGSSYEQYV.

The gene calls are TRBV7-8 and TRBJ1-5; the match to TRBD1 covers 8 bases. The CDR3 is 16 residues long. Germline V CDR1 and CDR2: SGHVS, FQNEAQ. Trimming removed 5 bases from V and 2 bases from J; junction bases left unmatched: 8. This CDR3 is CASSPRGTGRNQPQHF. CDR3 bases: TGTGCCAGCAGCCCCCGCGGGACAGGCCGCAATCAGCCCCAGCATTTT.

The chain employs TRBV11-3 and TRBJ2-3, with TRBD1 matching over 10 bases. V was clipped by 5 bases and J by 2 bases; unmatched bases: 10. The CDR3 sequence is 17 residues long. The germline CDR1 and CDR2 sequences are SGHNT and YENEEA. For the CDR3, the DNA is TGTGCCAGCAGCGCCCGGGACAGGGGCCTCGTCACAGATACGCAGTATTTT. Translating gives CASSARDRGLVTDTQYF.